A single sample is the source of the 24 T cell receptor beta chains below, sequenced in a study of T cell changes during pregnancy in multiple sclerosis. The data were produced by immunoSEQ multiplex PCR, yet TCRdb's version contains in-frame clones alone and is incomplete. In the table there are approximately 50,000 clones, around 90% of which are singletons. The sample in question was CD4+ T cells from peripheral blood mononuclear cells, obtained after pregnancy. All receptors derive from a female donor in good health, enrolled as a control in a pregnancy study.

The chain is built from TRBV7-6 and TRBJ2-5; 7 nucleotides match TRBD1. V lost 2 bases, J lost 5 bases, and 8 bases stayed unmatched. This CDR3 contains 15 residues. Looked up from germline, CDR1 is SGHVS and CDR2 is FNYEAQ. Here the CDR3 reads CASSLNGKTGETQYF. The CDR3 coding sequence is TGTGCCAGCAGCTTAAACGGGAAGACAGGGGAGACCCAGTACTTC. The full variable domain, completed using reference TRBV7-6 and TRBJ2-5, is GAGVSQSPRYKVTKRGQDVALRCDPISGHVSLYWYRQALGQGPEFLTYFNYEAQQDKSGLPNDRFSAERPEGSISTLTIQRTEQRDSAMYRCASSLNGKTGETQYFGPGTRLLVL.

The chain joins TRBV23-1 to TRBJ2-3; 10 positions agree with TRBD2. TRBV23-1 is marked as an open reading frame, function uncertain. With V trimmed by 4 bases and J by 5 bases, 18 bases remained unmatched. The CDR3 extends over 19 amino acids. CDR3 DNA: TGCGCCAGCAGTCCTCGTGGTAGCGGGGGGCGCCTCATGGTAGATACGCAGTATTTT. Its protein is CASSPRGSGGRLMVDTQYF.

V is TRBV12-5 and J is TRBJ2-7; D possibly corresponds to TRBD2 (6 bases). V lost 2 bases and J 2 bases, leaving 16 bases between the germline ends. This CDR3 spans 16 amino acids. Germline lookup yields CDR1 LGHNT and CDR2 FRNRAP. The CDR3 DNA reads as TGTGCTAGTGGTTTGACACGTCACGGGGGAACCTACGAGCAGTACTTC. Translation gives CASGLTRHGGTYEQYF.

The gene calls are TRBV5-1 and TRBJ1-1, with D hard to call. V gave up 4 bases and J gave up 1 base, with 17 bases separating them. This CDR3 region has 16 residues. In germline, CDR1 is SGHRS, CDR2 YFSETQ. The CDR3: CASSPRSGLSNTEAFF. Written as DNA, the CDR3 is TGCGCCAGCAGCCCCCGCTCAGGCCTCTCGAACACTGAAGCTTTCTTT. Together with reference TRBV5-1 and TRBJ1-1, the CDR3 gives the full variable domain: KAGVTQTPRYLIKTRGQQVTLSCSPISGHRSVSWYQQTPGQGLQFLFEYFSETQRNKGNFPGRFSGRQFSNSRSEMNVSTLELGDSALYLCASSPRSGLSNTEAFFGQGTRLTVV.

This chain links TRBV4-2 with TRBJ1-1; D is perhaps TRBD1 (6 bases). The CDR3 runs to 19 residues. Trimming took 4 bases from V and 4 from J, leaving 28 bases between them. CDR1 and CDR2 (germline): LGHNA, YNFKEQ. The CDR3 nucleotides are TGTGCCAGCAGCCCGATACAAGGGATAAACAGGGCTTATGGCACTGAAGCTTTCTTT. Translating gives CASSPIQGINRAYGTEAFF.

The chain joins TRBV28 to TRBJ2-3, with 8 bases that match TRBD1. The germline gives CDR1 MDHEN, CDR2 SYDVKM. With V trimmed by 7 bases and J by 6 bases, 12 bases remained unmatched. CDR3 size: 15 residues. This CDR3 is CASTGDRPLSDTQYF. CDR3 DNA: TGTGCCAGCACCGGGGACAGGCCCCTTAGTGATACGCAGTATTTT.

V usage is TRBV7-3 and J usage is TRBJ1-5, with a weak D call TRBD1 (5 bases). Germline-derived CDR1 and CDR2 are SGHTA and FQGTGA. This CDR3 is built from 16 residues. The germline V and J ends were trimmed by 0 bases and 4 bases, with 13 bases remaining between them. The chain's CDR3 is CASSLTEGRNNQPQHF. In nucleotides, the CDR3 is TGTGCCAGCAGCTTAACGGAGGGGCGGAATAATCAGCCCCAGCATTTT.

The chain employs TRBV6-5 and TRBJ2-7; a possible D gene is TRBD1 (5 bases). The CDR3 sequence is 14 residues long. Germline lookup yields CDR1 MNHEY and CDR2 SVGAGI. Trimming cost V 6 bases and J 0 bases, with 12 bases left between them. Here the CDR3 DNA reads TGTGCCAGCAGCCGGACACCTCGCTCCTACGAGCAGTACTTC. Translation gives CASSRTPRSYEQYF.

This chain joins TRBV6-5 and TRBJ2-3, with TRBD2 matching over 7 bases. V shed 5 bases, J shed 0 bases, and the junction held 2 bases outside the gene matches. Germline V CDR1 and CDR2: MNHEY, SVGAGI. This CDR3 contains 14 residues. CDR3 sequence reads: CASSSGESTDTQYF. Here the CDR3 DNA reads TGTGCCAGCAGTAGCGGGGAGAGCACAGATACGCAGTATTTT.

V gene TRBV4-1 combines with J gene TRBJ2-4, with D hard to call. V lost 2 bases, J lost 1 base, and 9 bases lay in between. Germline loops: CDR1 MGHRA, CDR2 YSYEKL. The CDR3 contains 15 residues. The CDR3 nucleotides are TGCGCCAGCAGCCAATCTTCCTTGGCCAAAAACATTCAGTACTTC. It is translated as CASSQSSLAKNIQYF.

V and J are TRBV12-5 and TRBJ2-2, with D perhaps TRBD1 (5 bases). V was cut by 3 bases and J by 6 bases, with 11 bases left in between. Germline CDR1 LGHNT, CDR2 FRNRAP. This CDR3 spans 14 amino acids. The CDR3 protein is CASGLINRPGELFF. The CDR3 nucleotides are TGTGCTAGTGGTTTAATCAACAGGCCCGGGGAGCTGTTTTTT.

This chain links TRBV19 with TRBJ1-1; D perhaps matches TRBD1 (5 bases). The CDR3 is 15 amino acids. The V end was cut by 6 bases, the J end by 4 bases, with 18 bases between. Germline assignment: CDR1 LNHDA and CDR2 SQIVND (reference sequence). The CDR3 bases are TGTGCCAGTAGCTCATGGGGCGGGAGGGTCACTGAAGCTTTCTTT. This translates into CASSSWGGRVTEAFF.

The genes are TRBV5-1 and TRBJ2-2; 8 nucleotides match TRBD1. Germline assignment: CDR1 SGHRS and CDR2 YFSETQ. The CDR3 loop spans 14 amino acids. The junction had 7 bases not matched to a gene; V was cut back by 5 bases and J by 7 bases. The CDR3 here is CASSSDRGGGELFF. The CDR3 DNA reads as TGCGCCAGCAGTTCCGACAGGGGCGGCGGGGAGCTGTTTTTT.

The rearrangement uses TRBV20-1 and TRBJ2-3; perhaps TRBD2 as D (5 bases). CDR3 length: 11 amino acids. Germline CDR1 reads DFQATT; CDR2 reads SNEGSKA (reference sequence). V lost 5 bases, J lost 5 bases, and 8 bases lay in between. The CDR3 here is CSAARGDTQYF. The DNA of the CDR3 is TGCAGTGCTGCTCGGGGAGATACGCAGTATTTT.

The rearrangement uses TRBV28 and TRBJ1-5, with D unresolved. V was trimmed by 5 bases and J by 3 bases, leaving 8 bases between them. Looked up from germline, CDR1 is MDHEN and CDR2 is SYDVKM. The CDR3 runs to 13 residues. DNA for the CDR3: TGTGCCAGCAGTCCTAACCACAATCAGCCCCAGCATTTT. Translation: CASSPNHNQPQHF.

The V call is TRBV5-1, the J call TRBJ1-5; D is unclear. Germline V gene sequence: CDR1 SGHRS, CDR2 YFSETQ. V was shortened by 4 bases and J by 7 bases, with 18 bases between the two germline ends. CDR3 length: 15 amino acids. The CDR3, as DNA: TGCGCCAGCAGCCCCGCGGCGGCTCAAGGACAGCCCCAGCATTTT. Encoded protein: CASSPAAAQGQPQHF. The whole variable domain, remainder taken from reference TRBV5-1 and TRBJ1-5, is KAGVTQTPRYLIKTRGQQVTLSCSPISGHRSVSWYQQTPGQGLQFLFEYFSETQRNKGNFPGRFSGRQFSNSRSEMNVSTLELGDSALYLCASSPAAAQGQPQHFGDGTRLSIL.

The genes are TRBV18 and TRBJ2-1, with D tentatively TRBD1 (6 bases). The CDR3 runs to 15 residues. V dropped 6 bases and J dropped 7 bases, with 19 bases sitting between them. Germline values: CDR1 KGHSH, CDR2 LQKENI. CDR3 sequence: CASSRWGPGVNEQFF. The DNA for the CDR3 is TGTGCCAGCTCGCGGTGGGGGCCTGGGGTTAATGAGCAGTTCTTC.

The chain employs TRBV7-9 and TRBJ1-1; 12 positions match TRBD1. CDR1 SEHNR and CDR2 FQNEAQ come from the germline V gene (reference sequence). CDR3 length equals 17 residues. V lost 0 bases and J lost 3; bases outside the gene matches: 5. The CDR3 loop reads CASSLAGTGGEDTEAFF. The CDR3 region has the DNA TGTGCCAGCAGCTTAGCCGGGACAGGGGGCGAGGACACTGAAGCTTTCTTT. Based on the CDR3 plus reference TRBV7-9 and TRBJ1-1, the full variable domain is DTGVSQNPRHKITKRGQNVTFRCDPISEHNRLYWYRQTLGQGPEFLTYFQNEAQLEKSRLLSDRFSAERPKGSFSTLEIQRTEQGDSAMYLCASSLAGTGGEDTEAFFGQGTRLTVV.

This chain joins TRBV30 and TRBJ1-2, with D possibly TRBD1 on 6 matching bases. The germline V gene has CDR1 GTSNPN and CDR2 SVGIG (reference sequence). This CDR3 has 13 residues. Trimming removed 2 bases from V and 8 bases from J, with 15 bases in between. For the CDR3, the DNA is TGTGCCTGGAGTTTTACAGGGCCGCACGGCTACACCTTC. Protein product: CAWSFTGPHGYTF.

This chain uses TRBV28 with TRBJ2-1; D is undetermined. V was shortened by 2 bases and J by 7 bases, with 9 bases between the two germline ends. CDR1 and CDR2 (germline): MDHEN, SYDVKM. The CDR3 totals 13 residues. CDR3 DNA: TGTGCCAGCAGTTTACGGGTAGTGAATGAGCAGTTCTTC. Protein product: CASSLRVVNEQFF.

The V gene is TRBV5-5, the J gene TRBJ1-2, with no clear D. Trimming cost V 4 bases and J 4 bases, with 14 bases left between them. Germline-derived CDR1 and CDR2 are SGHKS and YYEKEE (reference sequence). The CDR3 has 14 residues. The CDR3 DNA follows: TGTGCCAGCAGCCCGGTGCTTCGGGGCTATGGCTACACCTTC. Amino acid sequence: CASSPVLRGYGYTF.

V usage is TRBV5-1 and J usage is TRBJ1-6, with TRBD1 as a possible D gene (5 bases). The germline V gene has CDR1 SGHRS and CDR2 YFSETQ. Deletions cut 1 base from V and 5 bases from J, with 7 bases between. The CDR3 is 14 amino acids. This CDR3 is CASSLLGDNSPLHF. CDR3 DNA: TGCGCCAGCAGCTTGCTAGGGGATAATTCACCCCTCCACTTT.

V gene TRBV15 combines with J gene TRBJ1-2; 9 nucleotides match TRBD1. Germline trimming cut 1 base from V and 6 bases from J; bases unmatched to any gene: 0. The CDR3 spans 13 residues. The V gene's germline CDR1 is LNHNV and CDR2 YYDKDF (reference sequence). In DNA, the CDR3 is TGTGCCACCAGCAGAGGACAGGGGGATGGCTACACCTTC. It is translated as CATSRGQGDGYTF. The full variable domain, with the rest looked up from reference TRBV15 and TRBJ1-2, is DAMVIQNPRYQVTQFGKPVTLSCSQTLNHNVMYWYQQKSSQAPKLLFHYYDKDFNNEADTPDNFQSRRPNTSFCFLDIRSPGLGDTAMYLCATSRGQGDGYTFGSGTRLTVV.

This chain joins TRBV25-1 and TRBJ1-2; unclear D gene. This CDR3 has 11 amino acids. CDR1 MGHDK and CDR2 SYGVNS come from the germline V gene. The ends were cut back, 5 bases at V and 7 bases at J, with 8 bases in the middle. The CDR3, as DNA: TGTGCCAGCAGTCGGGATTTTGGCTACACCTTC. This codes for CASSRDFGYTF.